Listed below are T cell receptor beta chains from one sample, sequenced in a study of PD-1 blockade in classical Hodgkin lymphoma. The table came from immunoSEQ multiplex PCR; TCRdb's copy has only in-frame clones and leaves some out. Of around 10,000 clones in the sample, under 90% were seen once. Input material: CD8+ T cells from blood. The receptor source for this set is a human donor with classical Hodgkin lymphoma. The CDR3 runs from the conserved cysteine through the conserved F or W. The order of the fields is D gene, clone size, J gene, V gene, CDR3 protein, CDR3 DNA. The D gene is left open where the match is weak. Size values are once, few and many counts, or a class for expanded clones, and some rows have none.

D: TRBD1; size: few; J: TRBJ1-1; V: TRBV25-1; CDR3: CASRRGQMNTEAFF; DNA: TGTGCCAGCAGGCGGGGACAGATGAACACTGAAGCTTTCTTT
D: NA; size: NA; J: TRBJ2-3; V: TRBV4-3; CDR3: CASSQDGGQGGDTQYF; DNA: TGCGCCAGCAGCCAAGATGGTGGGCAGGGGGGAGATACGCAGTATTTT
D: TRBD1; size: NA; J: TRBJ1-5; V: TRBV28; CDR3: CASRRPGTENSNQPQHF; DNA: TGTGCCAGCAGACGACCCGGGACAGAGAATAGCAATCAGCCCCAGCATTTT
D: NA; size: NA; J: TRBJ1-2; V: TRBV4-1; CDR3: CASSPRTGYGYTF; DNA: TGCGCCAGCAGCCCGCGGACGGGGTATGGCTACACCTTC
D: NA; size: NA; J: TRBJ1-5; V: TRBV14; CDR3: CASSQGYSNQPQHF; DNA: TGTGCCAGCAGCCAAGGCTATAGCAATCAGCCCCAGCATTTT
D: NA; size: once; J: TRBJ1-2; V: TRBV7-9; CDR3: CASSLTGFNYGYTF; DNA: TGTGCCAGCAGCTTGACAGGTTTTAACTATGGCTACACCTTC
D: NA; size: NA; J: TRBJ1-1; V: TRBV7-9; CDR3: CASSLAGLAEAFF; DNA: TGTGCCAGCAGCTTAGCCGGGTTAGCTGAAGCTTTCTTT
D: TRBD2; size: NA; J: TRBJ2-3; V: TRBV14; CDR3: CASSQAGRRLAGAGTTDTQYF; DNA: TGTGCCAGCAGCCAAGCGGGTCGAAGACTAGCGGGCGCAGGAACCACAGATACGCAGTATTTT
D: TRBD1; size: NA; J: TRBJ1-6; V: TRBV25-1; CDR3: CASSAPGQGAFSPLHF; DNA: TGTGCCAGCAGCGCACCGGGACAGGGGGCTTTTTCACCCCTCCACTTT
D: NA; size: NA; J: TRBJ2-7; V: TRBV15; CDR3: CATSRAYEQYF; DNA: TGTGCCACCAGCAGAGCTTACGAGCAGTACTTC
D: TRBD1; size: NA; J: TRBJ2-5; V: TRBV4-1; CDR3: CASSQQWTGANQETQYF; DNA: TGCGCCAGCAGCCAGCAATGGACAGGGGCGAACCAAGAGACCCAGTACTTC
D: NA; size: NA; J: TRBJ2-7; V: TRBV10-3; CDR3: CAISNLHITYEQYF; DNA: TGTGCCATCAGTAACCTCCACATAACCTACGAGCAGTACTTC
D: NA; size: NA; J: TRBJ2-7; V: TRBV28; CDR3: CASSLTMADEQYF; DNA: TGTGCCAGCAGTTTAACGATGGCTGACGAGCAGTACTTC
D: NA; size: NA; J: TRBJ1-1; V: TRBV10-1; CDR3: CASSESWGPSAEAFF; DNA: TGCGCCAGCAGTGAGTCGTGGGGGCCCAGCGCTGAAGCTTTCTTT
D: NA; size: NA; J: TRBJ2-1; V: TRBV21-1; CDR3: CASSKGLAGGPYNEQFF; DNA: TGTGCCAGCAGCAAGGGTCTAGCGGGGGGCCCCTACAATGAGCAGTTCTTC
D: NA; size: NA; J: TRBJ1-4; V: TRBV7-9; CDR3: CASSSGSATNEKLFF; DNA: TGTGCCAGCAGCTCAGGAAGTGCAACTAATGAAAAACTGTTTTTT
D: NA; size: NA; J: TRBJ2-5; V: TRBV13; CDR3: CASSLGTGRETQYF; DNA: TGTGCCAGCAGCTTAGGGACAGGTAGAGAGACCCAGTACTTC
D: NA; size: NA; J: TRBJ2-2; V: TRBV5-4; CDR3: CASSPQTGELFF; DNA: TGTGCCAGCAGCCCTCAAACCGGGGAGCTGTTTTTT
D: NA; size: NA; J: TRBJ2-2; V: TRBV15; CDR3: CATSSWGAGELFF; DNA: TGTGCCACCAGCAGCTGGGGTGCCGGGGAGCTGTTTTTT
D: TRBD1; size: NA; J: TRBJ2-1; V: TRBV6-4; CDR3: CASSAGDRGHVVF; DNA: TGTGCCAGCAGTGCTGGGGACAGGGGGCATGTGGTCTTC
D: NA; size: NA; J: TRBJ2-3; V: TRBV27; CDR3: CASSPRFGLVGDTQYF; DNA: TGTGCCAGCAGTCCAAGGTTCGGGCTAGTGGGAGATACGCAGTATTTT
D: NA; size: NA; J: TRBJ1-5; V: TRBV19; CDR3: CASRLNKGQPQHF; DNA: TGTGCCAGTAGACTGAATAAGGGTCAGCCCCAGCATTTT
D: NA; size: NA; J: TRBJ2-7; V: TRBV7-9; CDR3: CASTPRRGYEQYF; DNA: TGTGCCAGCACCCCACGTAGGGGCTACGAGCAGTACTTC
D: NA; size: NA; J: TRBJ2-2; V: TRBV2; CDR3: CALGGRNTGELFF; DNA: TGTGCCCTCGGGGGTAGAAACACCGGGGAGCTGTTTTTT
D: NA; size: NA; J: TRBJ1-1; V: TRBV18; CDR3: CASSPGTNTEAFF; DNA: TGTGCCAGCTCACCAGGGACGAACACTGAAGCTTTCTTT
D: NA; size: NA; J: TRBJ1-5; V: TRBV6-5; CDR3: CASSPTDVAAQHF; DNA: TGTGCCAGCAGCCCCACGGACGTCGCGGCCCAGCATTTT
D: NA; size: NA; J: TRBJ2-2; V: TRBV6-5; CDR3: CASSYSRQPTGGELFF; DNA: TGTGCCAGCAGTTACTCCAGACAGCCCACGGGCGGGGAGCTGTTTTTT
D: NA; size: medium-sized; J: TRBJ1-1; V: TRBV30; CDR3: CAWSVYTEAFF; DNA: TGTGCCTGGAGTGTCTACACTGAAGCTTTCTTT
D: NA; size: NA; J: TRBJ2-5; V: TRBV7-9; CDR3: CASSFWGNQETQYF; DNA: TGTGCCAGCAGCTTCTGGGGGAACCAAGAGACCCAGTACTTC
D: NA; size: NA; J: TRBJ2-2; V: TRBV29-1; CDR3: CSVYTTGELFF; DNA: TGCAGCGTGTACACCACCGGGGAGCTGTTTTTT
D: NA; size: NA; J: TRBJ2-1; V: TRBV6-6; CDR3: CASSYPRELVDEQFF; DNA: TGTGCCAGCAGTTACCCCCGGGAATTGGTCGATGAGCAGTTCTTC
D: NA; size: NA; J: TRBJ1-2; V: TRBV2; CDR3: CASSENRWDNYGYTF; DNA: TGTGCCAGCAGTGAAAATCGGTGGGATAACTATGGCTACACCTTC
D: TRBD1; size: NA; J: TRBJ1-1; V: TRBV4-1; CDR3: CASSPWTGLVDTEAFF; DNA: TGCGCCAGCAGCCCCTGGACAGGGCTAGTTGACACTGAAGCTTTCTTT
D: TRBD1; size: NA; J: TRBJ2-7; V: TRBV27; CDR3: CASSYDRGNEQYF; DNA: TGTGCCAGCAGTTACGACAGGGGCAACGAGCAGTACTTC
D: NA; size: NA; J: TRBJ2-1; V: TRBV29-1; CDR3: CSVEANPSYNEQFF; DNA: TGCAGCGTTGAAGCTAACCCCTCCTACAATGAGCAGTTCTTC
D: NA; size: NA; J: TRBJ1-2; V: TRBV21-1; CDR3: CASSKAFFTGVCGYTF; DNA: TGTGCCAGCAGCAAAGCCTTTTTCACAGGGGTTTGTGGCTACACCTTC
D: NA; size: NA; J: TRBJ2-1; V: TRBV2; CDR3: CASSGRHNEQFF; DNA: TGTGCCAGCAGTGGACGACACAATGAGCAGTTCTTC
D: NA; size: NA; J: TRBJ1-1; V: TRBV6-5; CDR3: CATWESRGTEAFF; DNA: TGTGCCACCTGGGAATCGAGGGGCACTGAAGCTTTCTTT
D: TRBD1; size: few; J: TRBJ1-5; V: TRBV7-9; CDR3: CASSRTGLGQPQHF; DNA: TGTGCCAGCAGCCGGACAGGGCTAGGTCAGCCCCAGCATTTT
D: TRBD1; size: NA; J: TRBJ1-1; V: TRBV28; CDR3: CASSLRFGDRMTNTEAFF; DNA: TGTGCCAGCAGTTTACGTTTCGGGGACAGGATGACGAACACTGAAGCTTTCTTT
D: NA; size: NA; J: TRBJ1-2; V: TRBV25-1; CDR3: CASSLQGGGYTF; DNA: TGTGCCAGCAGTCTACAGGGCGGGGGCTACACCTTC
D: NA; size: NA; J: TRBJ2-1; V: TRBV7-2; CDR3: CASSLVGGPAPEQFF; DNA: TGTGCCAGCAGCTTGGTTGGGGGGCCAGCTCCTGAGCAGTTCTTC
D: NA; size: NA; J: TRBJ2-5; V: TRBV28; CDR3: CASSFGQHQETQYF; DNA: TGTGCCAGCAGTTTCGGGCAACACCAAGAGACCCAGTACTTC
D: NA; size: NA; J: TRBJ1-5; V: TRBV5-1; CDR3: CASSLIGDPKGGNQPQHF; DNA: TGCGCCAGCAGCTTGATCGGGGACCCCAAAGGTGGCAATCAGCCCCAGCATTTT
D: TRBD1; size: NA; J: TRBJ2-1; V: TRBV9; CDR3: CASTRDRVDNEQFF; DNA: TGTGCCAGCACTAGGGACAGGGTGGACAATGAGCAGTTCTTC
D: TRBD2; size: NA; J: TRBJ2-3; V: TRBV6-1; CDR3: CASSEGLAGADTQYF; DNA: TGTGCCAGCAGTGAAGGACTAGCGGGGGCAGATACGCAGTATTTT
D: NA; size: NA; J: TRBJ2-3; V: TRBV4-3; CDR3: CASSQASRTSTDTQYF; DNA: TGCGCCAGCAGCCAAGCTAGCCGGACGAGCACAGATACGCAGTATTTT
D: TRBD1; size: NA; J: TRBJ2-7; V: TRBV4-3; CDR3: CASSPKPRDRGPGEQYF; DNA: TGCGCCAGCAGCCCAAAACCCCGGGACAGGGGGCCCGGGGAGCAGTACTTC
D: NA; size: NA; J: TRBJ1-4; V: TRBV10-1; CDR3: CASSESGRVNEKLFF; DNA: TGCGCCAGCAGTGAGTCGGGCAGAGTAAATGAAAAACTGTTTTTT